Presented here are 17 T cell receptor beta chains from one specimen sequenced in a study of blood T cell repertoires in COVID-19. Sequencing was performed with immunoSEQ multiplex PCR; in TCRdb, only in-frame clones are kept and a portion is missing. This sample has some 400,000 clones, with approximately 89% found just once. What was sequenced was peripheral blood. The receptor set was obtained from a woman in her 30s with COVID-19, enrolled during active disease.

This clone was seen only once. V usage is TRBV5-6 and J usage is TRBJ2-3; 9 nucleotides align to TRBD2. Germline V gene sequence: CDR1 SGHDT, CDR2 YYEEEE. The junction had 5 bases not matched to a gene; V was cut back by 4 bases and J by 2 bases. This CDR3 spans 15 amino acids. The DNA for the CDR3 is TGTGCCAGCAGCCTATGGACTAGCGACACAGATACGCAGTATTTT. It codes for CASSLWTSDTDTQYF.

This chain joins TRBV6-4 and TRBJ2-3; TRBD1 is a possible D gene (7 bases). The CDR3 spans 13 residues. V dropped 5 bases and J dropped 3 bases, with 9 bases sitting between them. Per germline, CDR1 MRHNA and CDR2 SNTAGT. The CDR3 DNA reads as TGTGCCAGCAGTCCAGGGGGGACAGATACGCAGTATTTT. This codes for CASSPGGTDTQYF.

The J gene is TRBJ2-2, the V gene TRBV19, with 7 positions matching TRBD1. V lost 3 bases to trimming and J lost 6 bases; unmatched junction nucleotides: 10. CDR1 and CDR2 (germline): LNHDA, SQIVND (reference sequence). The CDR3 has 16 amino acids. The CDR3 spells CASSIYQGEAAGELFF. The CDR3 region has the DNA TGTGCCAGTAGTATTTACCAGGGGGAAGCGGCCGGGGAGCTGTTTTTT.

The chain recombines TRBV24-1 with TRBJ2-2, with a possible D match to TRBD1 (6 bases). V lost 1 base and J 3 bases, leaving 11 bases between the germline ends. The length of the CDR3 is 16 residues. The germline gives CDR1 KGHDR, CDR2 SFDVKD. Here the CDR3 reads CATSDLLDRDTGELFF. The CDR3 DNA reads as TGTGCCACCAGTGATTTATTGGACAGAGACACCGGGGAGCTGTTTTTT.

V and J are TRBV2 and TRBJ1-3, with a possible D match to TRBD1 (6 bases). V gave up 4 bases and J gave up 0 bases, with 10 bases separating them. The CDR3 consists of 15 residues. Germline V gives CDR1 SNHLY, CDR2 FYNNEI. CDR3 sequence reads: CASSALRGSGNTIYF. CDR3 coding DNA: TGTGCCAGCAGTGCTCTCAGGGGCTCTGGAAACACCATATATTTT.

The rearrangement links TRBV27 to TRBJ2-3; D gene uncertain. Germline CDR1 is MNHEY and CDR2 is SMNVEV (reference sequence). Trimming removed 7 bases from V and 3 bases from J, with 20 bases in between. This CDR3 has 16 residues. The CDR3: CASTLNLASPTDTQYF. The CDR3 region has the DNA TGTGCCAGCACTCTAAATTTGGCTAGTCCTACAGATACGCAGTATTTT.

The genes are TRBV5-1 and TRBJ2-1, with D perhaps matching TRBD2 (5 bases). The CDR3 is made up of 15 amino acids. Trimming took 5 bases from V and 8 from J, leaving 20 bases between them. CDR1 and CDR2 (germline): SGHRS, YFSETQ. CDR3 bases: TGCGCCAGCAGACTGCTGGCTTCCTCCGGGGATGAGCAGTTCTTC. This encodes CASRLLASSGDEQFF. Full variable domain (missing parts from reference TRBV5-1 and TRBJ2-1): KAGVTQTPRYLIKTRGQQVTLSCSPISGHRSVSWYQQTPGQGLQFLFEYFSETQRNKGNFPGRFSGRQFSNSRSEMNVSTLELGDSALYLCASRLLASSGDEQFFGPGTRLTVL.

J is TRBJ2-5 and V is TRBV5-8; TRBD1 matches at 9 bases. The CDR3 covers 16 residues. With V trimmed by 2 bases and J by 4 bases, 9 bases remained unmatched. The germline V gene has CDR1 SGHTS and CDR2 YDEGEE. CDR3 residues: CASSLTGTGLGETQYF. The CDR3, as DNA: TGTGCCAGCAGCTTAACCGGGACAGGGCTGGGAGAGACCCAGTACTTC. Full variable domain (rest looked up from reference TRBV5-8 and TRBJ2-5): EAGVTQSPTHLIKTRGQQATLRCSPISGHTSVYWYQQALGLGLQFLLWYDEGEERNRGNFPPRFSGRQFPNYSSELNVNALELEDSALYLCASSLTGTGLGETQYFGPGTRLLVL.

This chain links TRBV27 with TRBJ2-7; 7 bases agree with TRBD1. This CDR3 is built from 17 residues. Looked up from germline, CDR1 is MNHEY and CDR2 is SMNVEV (reference sequence). V lost 2 bases to trimming and J lost 3 bases; unmatched junction nucleotides: 13. Here the CDR3 DNA reads TGTGCCAGCAGTTTAAGGATTTACGGGACAGAGCTCTACGAGCAGTACTTC. It codes for CASSLRIYGTELYEQYF.

The DNA of the CDR3 is TGTGCCAGCAGTCTACATGGGACAGGGGCTGGCGAGCAGTACTTC. This translates into CASSLHGTGAGEQYF. The J gene is TRBJ2-7, the V gene TRBV6-5, with 10 nucleotides matching TRBD1. In germline, CDR1 is MNHEY, CDR2 SVGAGI. The CDR3 contains 15 residues. The J segment lost 6 bases and the V segment lost 5 bases, leaving 10 bases of the junction unmatched.

This clone is a singleton in its sample. The V and J genes are TRBV6-5 and TRBJ2-7, with D perhaps matching TRBD2 (6 bases). V shed 9 bases and J shed 1 base, with 16 bases lying between them. This CDR3 is 14 amino acids long. Per germline, CDR1 MNHEY and CDR2 SVGAGI. In DNA, the CDR3 is TGTGCCAGGCGACGCCGGGACTTTTCCTACGAGCAGTACTTC. Translation: CARRRRDFSYEQYF.

V gene TRBV2 combines with J gene TRBJ2-7; 14 bases are a match to TRBD2. CDR1 and CDR2 from the germline V gene are SNHLY and FYNNEI. The ends lost 4 bases at V and 6 bases at J; junction bases unmatched: 2. CDR3 length: 14 amino acids. This CDR3 is CASSVGLAGVEQYF. CDR3 DNA: TGTGCCAGCAGTGTGGGACTAGCGGGAGTCGAGCAGTACTTC.

The chain employs TRBV6-5 and TRBJ2-2, with a tentative D call TRBD2 (5 bases). V shed 2 bases and J shed 6 bases, with 7 bases lying between them. The CDR3 sequence is 13 residues long. CDR1 is MNHEY, CDR2 SVGAGI, per germline. The CDR3, as DNA: TGTGCCAGCAGTTACGGGAGTGCCGGGGAGCTGTTTTTT. This translates into CASSYGSAGELFF.

This clone has just one count. Other DNA sequences from this sample encode an identical CDR3 as well. The rearrangement uses TRBV7-3 and TRBJ2-1; TRBD2 aligns across 9 bases. Germline-derived CDR1 and CDR2 are SGHTA and FQGTGA. This CDR3 comprises 15 residues. V trimming: 5 bases; J trimming: 3 bases; junction bases outside the gene matches: 5. The CDR3 DNA reads TGTGCCAGCAGCCTTAGCGGGAGTAGCTACAATGAGCAGTTCTTC. Translating it yields CASSLSGSSYNEQFF.

The CDR3 protein is CASSAGTGGARETQYF. Written as DNA, the CDR3 is TGTGCCAGCAGCGCCGGGACAGGGGGCGCGAGGGAGACCCAGTACTTC. The chain recombines TRBV9 with TRBJ2-5; 12 nucleotides line up with TRBD1. The V and J ends lost 3 bases and 5 bases, in that order; junction bases with no gene match: 8. This CDR3 contains 16 residues. Germline-derived CDR1 and CDR2 are SGDLS and YYNGEE.

V and J are TRBV11-2 and TRBJ2-5, with TRBD1 matching over 7 bases. This CDR3 region has 12 residues. From germline, CDR1 is SGHAT and CDR2 FQNNGV. V lost 10 bases and J lost 2; bases outside the gene matches: 4. CDR3 nucleotides: TGTGCCACCGGGACAGCGCAAGAGACCCAGTACTTC. Translation gives CATGTAQETQYF.

The chain carries TRBV2 and TRBJ2-1; 11 positions agree with TRBD2. Per the germline V gene, CDR1 is SNHLY and CDR2 is FYNNEI. The CDR3 extends over 14 amino acids. The J segment lost 14 bases and the V segment lost 6 bases, leaving 12 bases of the junction unmatched. CDR3 nucleotide sequence: TGTGCCAGCAGGTGGGGTAGCGGGAGGGCCAGCGAGTTCTTC. It codes for CASRWGSGRASEFF.